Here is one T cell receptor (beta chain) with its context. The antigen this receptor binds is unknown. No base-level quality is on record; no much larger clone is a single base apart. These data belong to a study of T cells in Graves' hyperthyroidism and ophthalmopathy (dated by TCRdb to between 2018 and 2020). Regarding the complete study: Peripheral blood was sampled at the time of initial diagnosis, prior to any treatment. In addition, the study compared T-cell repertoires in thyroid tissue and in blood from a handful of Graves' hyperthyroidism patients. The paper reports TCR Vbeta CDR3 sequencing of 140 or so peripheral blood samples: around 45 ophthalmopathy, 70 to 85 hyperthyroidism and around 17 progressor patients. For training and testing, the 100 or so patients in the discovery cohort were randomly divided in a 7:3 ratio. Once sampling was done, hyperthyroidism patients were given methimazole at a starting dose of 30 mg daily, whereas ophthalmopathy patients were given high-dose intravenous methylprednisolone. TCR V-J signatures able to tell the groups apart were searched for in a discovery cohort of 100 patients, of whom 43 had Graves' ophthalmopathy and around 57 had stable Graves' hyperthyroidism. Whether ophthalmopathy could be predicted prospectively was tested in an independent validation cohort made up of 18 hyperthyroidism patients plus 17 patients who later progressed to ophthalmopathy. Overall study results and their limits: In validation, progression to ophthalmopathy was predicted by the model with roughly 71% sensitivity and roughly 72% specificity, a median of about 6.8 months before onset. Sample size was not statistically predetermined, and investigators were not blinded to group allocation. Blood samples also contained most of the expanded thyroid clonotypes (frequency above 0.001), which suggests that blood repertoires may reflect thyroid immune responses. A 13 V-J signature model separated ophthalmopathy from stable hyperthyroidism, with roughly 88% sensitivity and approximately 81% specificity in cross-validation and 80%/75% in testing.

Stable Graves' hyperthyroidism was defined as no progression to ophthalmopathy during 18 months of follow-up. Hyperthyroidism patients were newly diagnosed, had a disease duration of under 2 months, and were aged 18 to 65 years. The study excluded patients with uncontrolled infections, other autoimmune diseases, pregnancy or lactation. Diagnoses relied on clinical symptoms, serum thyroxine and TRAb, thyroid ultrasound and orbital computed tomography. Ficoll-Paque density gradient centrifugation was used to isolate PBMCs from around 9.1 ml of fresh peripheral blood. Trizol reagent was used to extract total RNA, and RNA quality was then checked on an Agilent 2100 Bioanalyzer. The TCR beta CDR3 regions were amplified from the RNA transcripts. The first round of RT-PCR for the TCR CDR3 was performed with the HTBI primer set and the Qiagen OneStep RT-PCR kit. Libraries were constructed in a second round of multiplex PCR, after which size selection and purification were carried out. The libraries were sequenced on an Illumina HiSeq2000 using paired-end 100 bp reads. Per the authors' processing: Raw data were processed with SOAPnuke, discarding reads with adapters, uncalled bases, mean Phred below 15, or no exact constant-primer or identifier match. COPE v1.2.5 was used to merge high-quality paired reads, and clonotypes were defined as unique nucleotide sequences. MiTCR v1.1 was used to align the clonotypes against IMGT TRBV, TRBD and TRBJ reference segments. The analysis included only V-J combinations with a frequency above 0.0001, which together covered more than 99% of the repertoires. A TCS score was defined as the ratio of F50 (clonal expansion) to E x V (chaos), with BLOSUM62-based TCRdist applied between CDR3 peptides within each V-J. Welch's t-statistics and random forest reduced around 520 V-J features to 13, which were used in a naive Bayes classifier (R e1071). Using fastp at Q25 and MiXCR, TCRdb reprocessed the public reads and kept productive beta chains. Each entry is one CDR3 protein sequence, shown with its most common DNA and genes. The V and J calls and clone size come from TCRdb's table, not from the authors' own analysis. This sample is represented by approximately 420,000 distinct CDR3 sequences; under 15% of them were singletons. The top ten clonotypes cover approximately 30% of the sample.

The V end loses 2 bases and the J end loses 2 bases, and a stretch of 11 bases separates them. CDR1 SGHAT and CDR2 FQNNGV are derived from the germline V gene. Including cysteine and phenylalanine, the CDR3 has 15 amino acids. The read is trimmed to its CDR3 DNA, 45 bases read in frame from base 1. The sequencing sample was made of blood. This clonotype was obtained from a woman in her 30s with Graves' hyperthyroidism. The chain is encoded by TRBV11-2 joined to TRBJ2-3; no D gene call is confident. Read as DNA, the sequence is TGTGCCAGCAGCTTATTCTCCCCCCCCACAGATACGCAGTATTTT. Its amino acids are CASSLFSPPTDTQYF.